This passage covers 27 T cell receptor beta chains from one sample sequenced in a study of blood T cell repertoires in COVID-19. TCRdb's copy holds only in-frame clones and misses some; the assay was immunoSEQ multiplex PCR. Of about 260,000 clones in the sample, around nine tenths were seen once. The material sequenced was peripheral blood. The origin of the receptors is a woman in her fifties or sixties with COVID-19, enrolled during active disease.

The J gene is TRBJ1-2, the V gene TRBV9, with 9 positions matching TRBD1. J lost 5 bases, V lost 4 bases, and 9 bases had no gene match. The CDR3 has 15 amino acids. From germline, CDR1 is SGDLS and CDR2 YYNGEE. The CDR3 here is CASSPSGTGLYGYTF. The CDR3 DNA reads as TGTGCCAGCAGCCCCAGCGGGACAGGGTTGTATGGCTACACCTTC.

This chain links TRBV4-3 with TRBJ2-5; D is possibly TRBD2 (7 bases). With 4 bases removed from V and 5 bases from J, the gap between germline ends came to 20 bases. This CDR3 has 16 residues. Germline V gives CDR1 LGHNA, CDR2 YSLEER. The CDR3 is CASSPQIGGGGETQYF. The CDR3 region has the DNA TGCGCCAGCAGCCCTCAGATCGGGGGAGGGGGGGAGACCCAGTACTTC.

The V call is TRBV28, the J call TRBJ2-4, with 9 bases fitting TRBD2. The germline CDR1 and CDR2 sequences are MDHEN and SYDVKM. Germline trimming cut 5 bases from V and 6 bases from J; bases unmatched to any gene: 14. The CDR3 has 17 residues. This CDR3 is CASSRAAGGPAGNIQYF. The CDR3 nucleotides read TGTGCCAGCAGTCGGGCGGCGGGAGGGCCGGCGGGAAACATTCAGTACTTC.

This clone appeared once. This chain uses TRBV6-6 with TRBJ1-3; D call uncertain. CDR3 length: 14 residues. In germline, CDR1 is MNHNY, CDR2 SVGAGI (reference sequence). V was trimmed by 7 bases and J by 0 bases, leaving 10 bases between them. This CDR3 reads CASNVVSSGNTIYF. Written as DNA, the CDR3 is TGTGCCAGCAATGTGGTGAGCTCTGGAAACACCATATATTTT.

This clone was seen only once. The chain uses TRBV20-1 and TRBJ2-7; D unresolved. V dropped 3 bases and J dropped 3 bases, with 6 bases sitting between them. Germline lookup yields CDR1 DFQATT and CDR2 SNEGSKA (reference sequence). This CDR3 region has 11 residues. In DNA form, the CDR3 reads TGCAGTGCTAGGCCCGGCTACGAGCAGTACTTC. Amino acids: CSARPGYEQYF.

J is TRBJ1-3 and V is TRBV3-1 (or the pseudogene TRBV3-2); D possibly corresponds to TRBD1 (6 bases). The CDR3 is 14 residues long. Germline V gene data show CDR1 as LGHDT and CDR2 as YNNKEL (reference sequence). The V and J ends lost 4 bases and 4 bases respectively, with 11 bases between them. The CDR3 loop reads CASSPTGLGNTIYF. The CDR3 DNA is TGTGCCAGCAGCCCTACAGGGCTCGGAAACACCATATATTTT.

The chain uses TRBV10-3 and TRBJ2-3, with D possibly TRBD2 on 5 matching bases. CDR1 ENHRY and CDR2 SYGVKD come from the germline V gene. The CDR3 sequence is 15 residues long. With 5 bases removed from V and 8 bases from J, the gap between germline ends came to 20 bases. The CDR3 region is CAISPTPTGRGTQYF. The DNA for the CDR3 is TGTGCCATCAGTCCGACTCCGACGGGTCGGGGTACGCAGTATTTT.

This clone appeared a single time. This chain connects TRBV30 to TRBJ1-4; D is uncertain. The CDR3 runs 16 residues. From germline, CDR1 is GTSNPN and CDR2 SVGIG (reference sequence). Between the trimmed V and J ends, which lost 0 bases and 5 bases, there was a span of 16 bases. CDR3 residues: CAWSVGRGRENEKLFF. The CDR3 coding sequence is TGTGCCTGGAGTGTAGGCAGAGGTAGAGAAAATGAAAAACTGTTTTTT.

The V call is TRBV5-6, the J call TRBJ2-7; a weak D match, TRBD2 (6 bases). Per the germline V gene, CDR1 is SGHDT and CDR2 is YYEEEE. This CDR3 spans 15 amino acids. The ends were cut back, 1 base at V and 3 bases at J, with 14 bases in the middle. The CDR3 DNA follows: TGTGCCAGCAGCTTGATGGGCGGGACCCACTACGAGCAGTACTTC. The encoded protein is CASSLMGGTHYEQYF.

The chain employs TRBV11-2 and TRBJ2-3; D possibly corresponds to TRBD2 (5 bases). The CDR3 covers 14 residues. From germline, CDR1 is SGHAT and CDR2 FQNNGV. Trimming left V 1 base short and J 4 bases short, with 9 bases between. The CDR3 nucleotides read TGTGCCAGCAGCTTAGGTGCGGGCCCAGATACGCAGTATTTT. This gives the protein CASSLGAGPDTQYF.

The rearrangement links TRBV5-5 to TRBJ1-1; TRBD1 is a possible D gene (5 bases). CDR3 size: 15 residues. CDR1 and CDR2 (germline): SGHKS, YYEKEE (reference sequence). V was cut by 4 bases and J by 6 bases, with 19 bases left in between. The CDR3 DNA reads TGTGCCAGCAGCCTGGGGCCGAGGTGGGGAGCTGAAGCTTTCTTT. It translates to CASSLGPRWGAEAFF.

The chain is built from TRBV24-1 and TRBJ2-3; 8 bases fit TRBD2. The CDR3 has 15 amino acids. CDR1 and CDR2 (germline): KGHDR, SFDVKD. Germline trimming cut 7 bases from V and 4 bases from J; bases unmatched to any gene: 9. CDR3 coding DNA: TGTGCCACCAGCCCAAATGGACTAGCCTCAGATACGCAGTATTTT. Protein sequence: CATSPNGLASDTQYF.

This clone appeared a few times. The chain links TRBV7-9 to TRBJ2-3, with 13 nucleotides matching TRBD2. The CDR3 consists of 16 residues. The J segment lost 0 bases and the V segment lost 5 bases, leaving 2 bases of the junction unmatched. CDR1 is SEHNR, CDR2 FQNEAQ, per germline (reference sequence). The CDR3 sequence is CASSLGLAGSTDTQYF. CDR3 in DNA: TGTGCCAGCAGCCTGGGACTAGCGGGGAGCACAGATACGCAGTATTTT.

V gene TRBV11-2 combines with J gene TRBJ1-1; D possibly corresponds to TRBD1 (6 bases). CDR3 length: 17 amino acids. Per germline, CDR1 SGHAT and CDR2 FQNNGV. V was shortened by 7 bases and J by 5 bases, with 26 bases between the two germline ends. The DNA for the CDR3 is TGTGCCAGCACCCTCCTAGGGGGAGGGGGAGGAGGGACTGAAGCTTTCTTT. Translating gives CASTLLGGGGGGTEAFF.

The genes are TRBV5-1 and TRBJ2-7, with 9 bases identical to TRBD2. This CDR3 region has 15 residues. V lost 0 bases, J lost 7 bases, and 8 bases stayed unmatched. Germline loops: CDR1 SGHRS, CDR2 YFSETQ. CDR3 in DNA: TGCGCCAGCAGCTTGGGAGGTAGCGGGAGCAGGGAGCAGTACTTC. It is translated as CASSLGGSGSREQYF. Complete variable domain (other parts from reference TRBV5-1 and TRBJ2-7): KAGVTQTPRYLIKTRGQQVTLSCSPISGHRSVSWYQQTPGQGLQFLFEYFSETQRNKGNFPGRFSGRQFSNSRSEMNVSTLELGDSALYLCASSLGGSGSREQYFGPGTRLTVT.

This rearrangement joins TRBV3-1 (or the pseudogene TRBV3-2) to TRBJ2-1; 7 bases match TRBD2. The J segment lost 0 bases and the V segment lost 0 bases, leaving 14 bases of the junction unmatched. CDR1 LGHDT and CDR2 YNNKEL come from the germline V gene (reference sequence). This CDR3 is built from 20 residues. In DNA form, the CDR3 reads TGTGCCAGCAGCCAAGAGGGGGGGGACTACCACTTACCCTCCTACAATGAGCAGTTCTTC. This translates into CASSQEGGDYHLPSYNEQFF.

The V gene is TRBV2, the J gene TRBJ1-6, with TRBD1 matching over 7 bases. Germline CDR1 and CDR2: SNHLY and FYNNEI. This CDR3 contains 14 residues. V was clipped by 4 bases and J by 8 bases; unmatched bases: 5. The CDR3 reads CASSVRGPDSPLHF. The CDR3 DNA is TGTGCCAGCAGTGTAAGGGGGCCGGATTCACCCCTCCACTTT.

This clone was seen only a few times. The rearrangement uses TRBV10-3 and TRBJ1-2; D is unclear. The CDR3 sequence is 14 residues long. Germline V gene lookup returns CDR1 ENHRY and CDR2 SYGVKD. V was shortened by 3 bases and J by 5 bases, with 13 bases between the two germline ends. The CDR3 coding sequence is TGTGCCATCAGTGAATCCAATTACGGTTATGGCTACACCTTC. The encoded protein is CAISESNYGYGYTF.

This rearrangement joins TRBV28 to TRBJ2-7; D unresolved. CDR1 and CDR2 from the germline V gene are MDHEN and SYDVKM. V dropped 10 bases and J dropped 0 bases, with 10 bases sitting between them. The CDR3 totals 12 residues. CDR3 sequence reads: CAIAETSYEQYF. The CDR3 nucleotides are TGTGCCATAGCAGAAACCTCCTACGAGCAGTACTTC. The full variable domain, completed using reference TRBV28 and TRBJ2-7, is DVKVTQSSRYLVKRTGEKVFLECVQDMDHENMFWYRQDPGLGLRLIYFSYDVKMKEKGDIPEGYSVSREKKERFSLILESASTNQTSMYLCAIAETSYEQYFGPGTRLTVT.

The rearrangement uses TRBV6-2 or TRBV6-3 and TRBJ2-5; 7 bases map to TRBD1. This CDR3 spans 13 amino acids. The germline gives CDR1 MNHEY, CDR2 SVGEGT. The V and J ends lost 4 bases and 3 bases, in that order; junction bases with no gene match: 2. CDR3 sequence: CASSSGTEETQYF. The CDR3, as DNA: TGTGCCAGCAGTTCCGGGACAGAAGAGACCCAGTACTTC.

The genes are TRBV4-2 and TRBJ1-3, with a weak D call TRBD1 (6 bases). CDR1 is LGHNA, CDR2 YNFKEQ, per germline. V was clipped by 0 bases and J by 0 bases, with 15 bases between them. CDR3 length: 18 amino acids. DNA for the CDR3: TGTGCCAGCAGCCAAGATTTGCCAGGGGCGGCCTCTGGAAACACCATATATTTT. The encoded protein is CASSQDLPGAASGNTIYF.

The gene calls are TRBV3-1 (or the pseudogene TRBV3-2) and TRBJ2-2; D is unclear. Germline loops: CDR1 LGHDT, CDR2 YNNKEL (reference sequence). The CDR3 consists of 14 residues. Deletions cut 0 bases from V and 4 bases from J, with 6 bases between. CDR3 region: CASSQDLVTGELFF. CDR3 DNA: TGTGCCAGCAGCCAAGATTTAGTCACCGGGGAGCTGTTTTTT.

The V gene is TRBV6-2 or TRBV6-3, the J gene TRBJ1-1; 7 nucleotides align to TRBD1. After removal of 4 bases from V and 1 base from J, the junction contained 3 bases not matched to a gene. Germline V gene sequence: CDR1 MNHEY, CDR2 SVGEGT. This CDR3 spans 14 amino acids. In DNA, the CDR3 is TGTGCCAGCAGTTCACAGGGGAGGAACACTGAAGCTTTCTTT. Translating it yields CASSSQGRNTEAFF.

The rearrangement uses TRBV6-1 and TRBJ2-5; 9 nucleotides line up with TRBD2. CDR3 size: 16 residues. CDR1 is MNHNS, CDR2 SASEGT, per germline. With 0 bases clipped from V and 2 bases from J, the junction kept 4 bases outside the gene matches. CDR3 protein: CASSEAPAGGQETQYF. CDR3 nucleotides: TGTGCCAGCAGTGAAGCGCCAGCGGGAGGACAAGAGACCCAGTACTTC.

This clone was counted a single time. The V call is TRBV4-1, the J call TRBJ1-4, with 9 bases fitting TRBD1. Per the germline V gene, CDR1 is MGHRA and CDR2 is YSYEKL. V trimming: 5 bases; J trimming: 5 bases; junction bases outside the gene matches: 6. The CDR3 length is 15 residues. The CDR3 nucleotides read TGCGCCAGCAGCTTCCCGACAGGGGGGAATGAAAAACTGTTTTTT. Its protein is CASSFPTGGNEKLFF.

This CDR3 is CASSRGMNTEAFF. The CDR3, as DNA: TGTGCCAGCAGCAGGGGTATGAACACTGAAGCTTTCTTT. The chain employs TRBV4-2 and TRBJ1-1, with a tentative D call TRBD1 (5 bases). From germline, CDR1 is LGHNA and CDR2 YNFKEQ. CDR3 size: 13 residues. The V end lost 5 bases, the J end lost 0 bases, and 7 bases lay between the germline ends.

On this clone: Its ends do not fully match the called genes, so a read error is possible. This chain uses TRBV27 with TRBJ2-7, with a weak D call TRBD1 (6 bases). The CDR3 length is 13 residues. Germline V gene lookup returns CDR1 MNHEY and CDR2 SMNVEV (reference sequence). CDR3 loop: CVSSPRQAYEQYF. Here the CDR3 DNA reads TGTGTCAGCAGTCCGCGACAGGCGTACGAGCAGTACTTC.